The 11 T cell receptor beta chains presented below share a single source sample, sequenced in a study of T cells after yellow fever vaccination. One entry per CDR3 protein, called by TCRdb with MiXCR from the 5' RACE reads. The sample holds 13,000 or so distinct CDR3 sequences, 4% to 6% seen once. Sequencing was performed on PBMCs, either bulk or a sorted T-cell subset (CD4+, CD8+, memory, or dextramer-sorted; not recorded which), taken 45 days after the yellow fever booster vaccination. The receptors shown here come from a man aged 25 to 45 who received the YFV17D yellow fever vaccine.

This clonotype was counted at least ten times. A junction boundary mismatches the germline segment, possibly from a read error. The chain is built from TRBV14 and TRBJ1-1; D is ambiguous. The germline V gene encodes CDR1 SGHDN and CDR2 FVKESK. The CDR3 covers 13 residues. The CDR3 loop is CASSPSPNTGAFF. CDR3 DNA sequence: TGTGCCAGCAGCCCATCCCCCAACACTGGAGCTTTCTTT.

The table lists this clonotype with a few counts. The chain couples TRBV29-1 to TRBJ1-2, with D unresolved. Germline CDR1 reads SQVTM; CDR2 reads ANQGSEA. The CDR3 is made up of 15 amino acids. V was shortened by 7 bases and J by 4 bases, with 22 bases between the two germline ends. CDR3 region: CSAAASDGQIYGYTF. The CDR3 DNA sequence: TGCAGCGCCGCCGCATCGGACGGCCAGATCTATGGCTACACCTTC.

Comment on this clonotype: One end of the junction fails to match germline, which may point to a read error. This chain connects TRBV20-1 to TRBJ1-1, with no clear D. Germline V gene data show CDR1 as DFQATT and CDR2 as SNEGSKA (reference sequence). The CDR3 sequence is 13 residues long. The CDR3 DNA reads TGCAGTGCTACTCTCATTCGGAAGACTGAAGCGTTCTTT. Amino acid sequence: CSATLIRKTEAFF.

This clonotype was seen repeatedly, ten times or more. The gene calls are TRBV12-3 or TRBV12-4 and TRBJ2-3; the D gene is possibly TRBD1 (6 bases). V lost 5 bases to trimming and J lost 2 bases, with 14 bases between them. CDR3 length equals 15 residues. The chain's CDR3 is CASSPGQRFTDTQYF. In nucleotides, the CDR3 is TGTGCCAGCAGTCCCGGACAGCGATTCACAGATACGCAGTATTTT.

This clonotype has at least ten counts. The rearrangement joins TRBV5-6 to TRBJ2-7; TRBD1 agrees at 11 bases. J lost 3 bases, V lost 3 bases, and 5 bases had no gene match. Germline assignment: CDR1 SGHDT and CDR2 YYEEEE. The CDR3 length is 15 residues. The CDR3 nucleotides read TGTGCCAGCAGCTCTCCCGGGACAGGGGGCTACGAGCAGTACTTC. Protein sequence: CASSSPGTGGYEQYF.

This clonotype appeared a few times. This chain uses TRBV4-1 with TRBJ2-5, with a possible D match to TRBD2 (6 bases). The CDR3 covers 14 residues. Trimming left V 1 base short and J 0 bases short, with 6 bases between. Germline V gene lookup returns CDR1 MGHRA and CDR2 YSYEKL. CDR3 sequence reads: CASSQGDYQETQYF. In DNA form, the CDR3 reads TGCGCCAGCAGCCAAGGGGACTACCAAGAGACCCAGTACTTC.

This clonotype appeared many times. The V call is TRBV7-2, the J call TRBJ2-1; unclear D gene. Germline assignment: CDR1 SGHTA and CDR2 FQGNSA. This CDR3 comprises 15 residues. V lost 1 base and J lost 6, with 13 bases in between. In nucleotides, the CDR3 is TGTGCCAGCAGCTTAGTTACAGCAGTCGTCAATGAGCAGTTCTTC. This sequence encodes CASSLVTAVVNEQFF.

This clonotype came up many times. The chain recombines TRBV15 with TRBJ2-7; possible D gene TRBD2, 5 bases. Germline CDR1 and CDR2: LNHNV and YYDKDF (reference sequence). This CDR3 is 16 amino acids long. V was trimmed by 1 base and J by 6 bases, leaving 19 bases between them. CDR3 sequence: CATSRVTSWPAPEQYF. DNA of the CDR3: TGTGCCACCAGCAGAGTCACTAGTTGGCCGGCTCCCGAGCAGTACTTC.

This clonotype was found many times. This chain uses TRBV24-1 with TRBJ2-1; D ambiguous. The CDR3 spans 12 residues. V shed 1 base and J shed 8 bases, with 5 bases lying between them. Looked up from germline, CDR1 is KGHDR and CDR2 is SFDVKD. The CDR3 nucleotides read TGTGCCACCAGTGATTTCCCGGATGAGCAGTTCTTC. Amino acids: CATSDFPDEQFF.

Many counts were recorded for this clonotype. DNA for the CDR3: TGCGCCAGCAGAGGGGGGACTAGCGGGCCAGATACGCAGTATTTT. Its protein product is CASRGGTSGPDTQYF. The rearrangement links TRBV5-1 to TRBJ2-3, with 12 bases fitting TRBD2. CDR3 length: 15 amino acids. CDR1 is SGHRS and CDR2 is YFSETQ in the germline V gene. V was clipped by 5 bases and J by 4 bases; unmatched bases: 5.

This clonotype occurred many times. The CDR3 protein is CSASGGGTDTQYF. The CDR3 DNA reads TGCAGTGCAAGCGGGGGAGGAACAGATACGCAGTATTTT. The chain couples TRBV20-1 to TRBJ2-3; 8 bases are shared with TRBD2. Losses at the gene ends were 6 bases for V and 3 bases for J; bases not matched to a gene: 5. Germline lookup yields CDR1 DFQATT and CDR2 SNEGSKA (reference sequence). The CDR3 totals 13 residues.